The clone carrying this T cell receptor (beta chain) came up many times. The data derive from a study of neurological immune-mediated disorders. The unsorted libraries originated from 2 million PBMCs that had been stored at -80 C. 5'RACE with 10-nucleotide random UMIs produced the cDNA. TCRdb called the 5' RACE reads again in MiXCR, with one record for every CDR3 protein. The table lists roughly 100,000 distinct CDR3 sequences, roughly 3.5% of them singletons. Germline V gives CDR1 SGHDN, CDR2 FVKESK. The CDR3 has 8 residues. V lost 6 bases and J lost 7, with 0 bases in between. This sequence joins TRBV14 and TRBJ1-1; D is undetermined. This receptor was identified in a woman between 45 and 60 years old with multiple sclerosis. The sample consisted of PBMCs. CDR3 loop: CASSEAFF. The CDR3 nucleotides are TGTGCCAGCAGTGAAGCTTTCTTT.